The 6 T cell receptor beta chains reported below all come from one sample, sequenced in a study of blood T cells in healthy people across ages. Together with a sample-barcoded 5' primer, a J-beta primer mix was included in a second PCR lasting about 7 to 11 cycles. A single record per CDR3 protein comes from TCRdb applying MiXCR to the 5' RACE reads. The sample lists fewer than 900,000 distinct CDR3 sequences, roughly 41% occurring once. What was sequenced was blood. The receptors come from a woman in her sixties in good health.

CDR3 nucleotides: TGTGCCAGCAGTGACCGTGGGAGAGAAACCGAGCAGTACTTC. It encodes CASSDRGRETEQYF. The chain links TRBV2 to TRBJ2-7, with D maybe TRBD2 (5 bases). The V and J ends lost 3 bases and 6 bases respectively, with 15 bases between them. The CDR3 is made up of 14 amino acids. CDR1 and CDR2 from the germline V gene are SNHLY and FYNNEI. The full variable domain, completed using reference TRBV2 and TRBJ2-7, is EPEVTQTPSHQVTQMGQEVILRCVPISNHLYFYWYRQILGQKVEFLVSFYNNEISEKSEIFDDQFSVERPDGSNFTLKIRSTKLEDSAMYFCASSDRGRETEQYFGPGTRLTVT.

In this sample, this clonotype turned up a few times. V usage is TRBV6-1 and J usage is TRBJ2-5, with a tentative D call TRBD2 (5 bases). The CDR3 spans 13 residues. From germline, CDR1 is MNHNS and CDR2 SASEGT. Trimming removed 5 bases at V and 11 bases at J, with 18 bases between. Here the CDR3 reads CASSRDLYNEQYF. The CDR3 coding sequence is TGTGCCAGCAGTCGGGATCTATACAATGAGCAGTACTTC.

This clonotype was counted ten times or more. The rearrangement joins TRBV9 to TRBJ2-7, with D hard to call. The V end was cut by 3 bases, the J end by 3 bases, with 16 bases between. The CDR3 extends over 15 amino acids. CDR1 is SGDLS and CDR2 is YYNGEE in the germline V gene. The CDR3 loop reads CASSAVGDSFYEQYF. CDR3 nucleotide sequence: TGTGCCAGCAGCGCCGTCGGCGACTCTTTCTACGAGCAGTACTTC. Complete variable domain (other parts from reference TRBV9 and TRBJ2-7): DSGVTQTPKHLITATGQRVTLRCSPRSGDLSVYWYQQSLDQGLQFLIQYYNGEERAKGNILERFSAQQFPDLHSELNLSSLELGDSALYFCASSAVGDSFYEQYFGPGTRLTVT.

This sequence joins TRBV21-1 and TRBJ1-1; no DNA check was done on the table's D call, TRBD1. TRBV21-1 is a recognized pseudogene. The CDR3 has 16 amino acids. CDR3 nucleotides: TGTGCCAGCAGCAAAGGTGACAGGCGGGGGAACACTGAAGCTTTCTTT. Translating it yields CASSKGDRRGNTEAFF.

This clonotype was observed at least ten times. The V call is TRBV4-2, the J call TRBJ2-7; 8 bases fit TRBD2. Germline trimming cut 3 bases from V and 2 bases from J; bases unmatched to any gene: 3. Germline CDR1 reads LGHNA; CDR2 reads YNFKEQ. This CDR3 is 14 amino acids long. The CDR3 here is CASSHSGGTYEQYF. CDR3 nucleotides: TGTGCCAGCAGCCACTCGGGGGGGACCTACGAGCAGTACTTC.

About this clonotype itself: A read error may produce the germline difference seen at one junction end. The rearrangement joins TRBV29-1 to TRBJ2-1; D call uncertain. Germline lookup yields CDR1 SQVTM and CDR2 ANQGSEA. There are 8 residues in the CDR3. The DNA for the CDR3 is TGCAGCGCTGAAGTCGGGTTCTTC. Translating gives CSAEVGFF.